The present TCR beta chain was sequenced within a study of CD8 T cells in ankylosing spondylitis. Study-wide results and caveats: Blood of patients with ankylosing spondylitis appeared to be characterized by a TCR beta motif of several highly homologous variants.

A word on this clonotype: Its target is unknown.

This CDR3 comprises 16 residues. After removal of 4 bases from V and 6 bases from J, the junction contained 13 bases not matched to a gene. The germline V gene encodes CDR1 SGHDN and CDR2 FVKESK. Researchers built TCR beta libraries using quantitative 5'-RACE with molecular barcodes. TCRdb reprocessed the 5' RACE reads with MiXCR, giving one entry per CDR3 protein. This table has about 540,000 distinct CDR3 sequences, roughly 12% appearing once. The source material was blood, either unsorted or a sorted T cell fraction (not recorded which). The sequence came from a male donor with ankylosing spondylitis. The chain joins TRBV14 to TRBJ1-1, with TRBD1 identical over 8 bases. CDR3: CASSRGTSQGASEAFF. DNA of the CDR3: TGTGCCAGCAGCCGGGGGACATCGCAGGGGGCTTCTGAAGCTTTCTTT. Filled out from reference TRBV14 and TRBJ1-1, the complete variable domain reads EAGVTQFPSHSVIEKGQTVTLRCDPISGHDNLYWYRRVMGKEIKFLLHFVKESKQDESGMPNNRFLAERTGGTYSTLKVQPAELEDSGVYFCASSRGTSQGASEAFFGQGTRLTVV.